This T cell receptor beta chain appears in the sequencing data of a study of T cell responses to AZD1222 COVID-19 vaccine. TCRdb's table, derived via immunoSEQ multiplex PCR, lists solely in-frame clones and lacks some. There are about 140,000 clones in the sample, with about 2.2% held by the top ten. Study-level points and caveats: It should be noted that donors were predominantly white British and more often female, and clonal diversity was possibly underestimated.

Germline trimming cut 1 base from V and 3 bases from J; bases unmatched to any gene: 3. CDR1 and CDR2 from the germline V gene are SGHVS and FNYEAQ. The CDR3 spans 16 residues. About this clone: The antigen is unknown.

This chain uses TRBV7-6 with TRBJ1-4; 9 nucleotides match TRBD1. The clonotype originates from an adult in good health. Sequenced sample: peripheral blood. Here the CDR3 DNA reads TGTGCCAGCAGCTTAGGTTACAGGGGGCCTAATGAAAAACTGTTTTTT. Its translation is CASSLGYRGPNEKLFF.